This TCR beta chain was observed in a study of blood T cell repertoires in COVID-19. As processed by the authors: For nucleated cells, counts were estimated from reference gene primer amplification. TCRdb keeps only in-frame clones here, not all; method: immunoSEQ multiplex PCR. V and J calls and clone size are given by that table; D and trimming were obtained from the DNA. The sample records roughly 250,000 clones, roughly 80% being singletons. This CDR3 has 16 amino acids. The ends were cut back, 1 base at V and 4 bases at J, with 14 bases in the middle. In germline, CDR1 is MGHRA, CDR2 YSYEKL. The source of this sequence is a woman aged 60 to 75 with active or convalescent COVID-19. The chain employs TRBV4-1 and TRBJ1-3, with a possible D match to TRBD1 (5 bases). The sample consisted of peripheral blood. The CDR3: CASSQVYGDSGNTIYF. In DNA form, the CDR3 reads TGCGCCAGCAGCCAAGTTTATGGGGACTCGGGAAACACCATATATTTT.